The rows below give T cell receptor beta chains drawn from one sample of a study of beta chain features in type 1 diabetes. TCRdb keeps only in-frame clones here, not all; method: immunoSEQ multiplex PCR. The sample lists around 400,000 clones; over 13% were seen once. Sequenced sample: naive CD4+ T cells from blood. All receptors derive from a woman aged 18-35 years in good health. The CDR3 runs from the conserved cysteine through the conserved F or W. D genes are given only for firm matches. Clone size is shown for a subset of rows, as once, few, many or a class of expanded clone.

few,TRBV10-3,TRBJ2-7,-,TGTGCCATCAGTGAGTCTAGACTAAACTACGAGCAGTACTTC,CAISESRLNYEQYF
-,TRBV29-1,TRBJ2-5,-,TGCAGCGTTGCAGGGTTAGAGACCCAGTACTTC,CSVAGLETQYF
few,TRBV29-1,TRBJ1-5,-,TGCAGCGTTAAGTGGGGGACATTGAATCAGCCCCAGCATTTT,CSVKWGTLNQPQHF
-,TRBV28,TRBJ2-4,-,TGTGCCAGCAGACCCCTGACAGAGCTAGCCAAAAACATTCAGTACTTC,CASRPLTELAKNIQYF
-,TRBV28,TRBJ2-4,TRBD1,TGTGCCAGCAGTCAAGGCCGGGACAGGGTCGTCTTC,CASSQGRDRVVF
few,TRBV7-2,TRBJ2-2,TRBD1,TGTGCCAGCCACAGGACAGGAGCGAGGACCGGGGAGCTGTTTTTT,CASHRTGARTGELFF
few,TRBV29-1,TRBJ2-7,-,TGCAGCGTCAGGGGTTCCACCTACGAGCAGTACTTC,CSVRGSTYEQYF
-,TRBV27,TRBJ2-5,TRBD1,TGTGCCAGCAGTGACAGGGAAGTCAAGGAGACCCAGTACTTC,CASSDREVKETQYF
few,TRBV9,TRBJ2-6,TRBD1,TGTGCCAGCAACCGGGGACAGGGTTCTGGGGCCAACGTCCTGACTTTC,CASNRGQGSGANVLTF
-,TRBV4-2,TRBJ1-1,TRBD1,TGTGCCAGCAGCCAAACAGGGGTGAACACTGAAGCTTTCTTT,CASSQTGVNTEAFF
few,TRBV7-9,TRBJ2-3,-,TGTGCCAGCAGCTTGCGGGCCTTAAGAACAGATACGCAGTATTTT,CASSLRALRTDTQYF
few,TRBV6-6,TRBJ2-2,-,TGTGCCAGCAGTTCCTCGAACACCGGGGAGCTGTTTTTT,CASSSSNTGELFF
few,TRBV15,TRBJ1-2,-,TGTGCCACCAGCAGAGATAGGGGCTATGGCTACACCTTC,CATSRDRGYGYTF
-,TRBV2,TRBJ1-4,TRBD1,TGTGCCAGAAGGGACAGGGGAGGTACAACTAATGAAAAACTGTTTTTT,CARRDRGGTTNEKLFF
-,TRBV28,TRBJ2-5,-,TGTGCCACCTCAGGAGGGGCGCGGGAGACCCAGTACTTC,CATSGGARETQYF
-,TRBV27,TRBJ1-2,-,TGTGCCAGCGGCGACAGTTCTAACTATGGCTACACCTTC,CASGDSSNYGYTF
-,TRBV27,TRBJ2-7,-,TGTGCCAGCAGTTTATCCTTGAGGGACGAGCAGTACTTC,CASSLSLRDEQYF
-,TRBV7-3,TRBJ1-2,-,TGTGCCAGCAGCTCAGGCCATAACTATGGCTACACCTTC,CASSSGHNYGYTF
once,TRBV28,TRBJ2-5,TRBD2,TGTGCCAGCAGTTTATGGGGCCCTAGCGGAAAAGAGACCCAGTACTTC,CASSLWGPSGKETQYF
-,TRBV7-2,TRBJ1-5,TRBD1,TGTGCCAGCAGCTTCAGGACAGGGTACGGCAATCAGCCCCAGCATTTT,CASSFRTGYGNQPQHF
few,TRBV7-9,TRBJ1-5,-,TGTGCCAGCAGCCCAGGGGTTAGTAATCAGCCCCAGCATTTT,CASSPGVSNQPQHF
few,TRBV30,TRBJ1-1,-,TGTGCCGGAGGAGCCTCCCAGGCGACTGAAGCTTTCTTT,CAGGASQATEAFF
-,TRBV30,TRBJ1-2,-,TGTGCCTGGAGTGTCAGTACTGGCTACACCTTC,CAWSVSTGYTF
few,TRBV30,TRBJ2-5,-,TGTGCCTGGAGTGCCCTTATACACAGGGAGACCCAGTACTTC,CAWSALIHRETQYF
-,TRBV28,TRBJ2-1,-,TGTGCCAGCATCCGCCCGCCGGGAGAGCAGTTCTTC,CASIRPPGEQFF
-,TRBV30,TRBJ2-4,-,TGTGCCTGGAGTGTACGTCGGGGTTGGGACATTCAGTACTTC,CAWSVRRGWDIQYF
few,TRBV6-5,TRBJ2-3,-,TGTGCCAGCAGTTCGCGTAGCCGTAGGGATACGCAGTATTTT,CASSSRSRRDTQYF
few,TRBV7-8,TRBJ2-1,TRBD1,TGTGCCAGCAGCGGCCGGGACAGGCGATGGAATGAGCAGTTCTTC,CASSGRDRRWNEQFF
-,TRBV6-7,TRBJ2-7,-,TGTGCCAGCAGCCGAAGGGCACTCAGGGGACCTGGAGACTTC,CASSRRALRGPGDF
-,TRBV5-1,TRBJ2-5,TRBD1,TGCGCCAGCAGCCCCGGGACAGGGATCCAAGAGACCCAGTACTTC,CASSPGTGIQETQYF
-,TRBV6-6,TRBJ1-5,-,TGTGCCAGCGGACCGCCGGGAGGGGCTCAGCCCCAGCATTTT,CASGPPGGAQPQHF
-,TRBV30,TRBJ1-2,TRBD1,TGTGCCTGGAGACCGACAGGGCCTGGCTACACCTTC,CAWRPTGPGYTF
few,TRBV11-2,TRBJ2-3,-,TGTGCCAGCAGCTTACATCCGGGAAGCACAGATACGCAGTATTTT,CASSLHPGSTDTQYF
few,TRBV19,TRBJ2-5,-,TGTGCCAGCGGTCCTATTGGTGAGACCCAGTACTTC,CASGPIGETQYF
few,TRBV7-2,TRBJ2-3,-,TGTGCCAGCAGCTTATCTAGGTTGTACACAGATACGCAGTATTTT,CASSLSRLYTDTQYF
few,TRBV15,TRBJ2-1,TRBD2,TGTGCCACCAGCCTTTCCGGGAGGGCGAATGAGCAGTTCTTC,CATSLSGRANEQFF
-,TRBV11-2,TRBJ2-7,TRBD2,TGTGCCAGCAGCTCCCTAGCGGGGGTTTACGAGCAGTACTTC,CASSSLAGVYEQYF
-,TRBV18,TRBJ2-7,-,TGTGCCAGCTCACCACCGGTGGCCAGGGTCTACGAGCAGTACTTC,CASSPPVARVYEQYF
-,TRBV9,TRBJ2-7,TRBD1,TGTGCCAGCAGCGCGAGAAGGGACAGGGGAGTTGGCGAGCAGTACTTC,CASSARRDRGVGEQYF
few,TRBV5-1,TRBJ1-1,-,TGCGCCAGCAGCACGGACAGATCGAACACTGAAGCTTTCTTT,CASSTDRSNTEAFF
-,TRBV7-9,TRBJ2-1,-,TGTGCCAGCAGCTTAGGAGGGCCCAATGAGCAGTTCTTC,CASSLGGPNEQFF
-,TRBV29-1,TRBJ2-1,TRBD1,TGCAGCGTTGAAGGGGCGACAGGGGGCCCCTACAATGAGCAGTTCTTC,CSVEGATGGPYNEQFF
few,TRBV2,TRBJ2-7,TRBD2,TGTGCCAGCAGTGAAGGGTTCGGGGGGGACGAGCAGTACTTC,CASSEGFGGDEQYF
-,TRBV18,TRBJ2-7,-,TGTGCCAGCTCACCGACGGGGATACGGTCCTACGAGCAGTACTTC,CASSPTGIRSYEQYF
-,TRBV9,TRBJ2-3,-,TGTGCCAGCAGCGTAGTCGCGTTTAGCACAGATACGCAGTATTTT,CASSVVAFSTDTQYF